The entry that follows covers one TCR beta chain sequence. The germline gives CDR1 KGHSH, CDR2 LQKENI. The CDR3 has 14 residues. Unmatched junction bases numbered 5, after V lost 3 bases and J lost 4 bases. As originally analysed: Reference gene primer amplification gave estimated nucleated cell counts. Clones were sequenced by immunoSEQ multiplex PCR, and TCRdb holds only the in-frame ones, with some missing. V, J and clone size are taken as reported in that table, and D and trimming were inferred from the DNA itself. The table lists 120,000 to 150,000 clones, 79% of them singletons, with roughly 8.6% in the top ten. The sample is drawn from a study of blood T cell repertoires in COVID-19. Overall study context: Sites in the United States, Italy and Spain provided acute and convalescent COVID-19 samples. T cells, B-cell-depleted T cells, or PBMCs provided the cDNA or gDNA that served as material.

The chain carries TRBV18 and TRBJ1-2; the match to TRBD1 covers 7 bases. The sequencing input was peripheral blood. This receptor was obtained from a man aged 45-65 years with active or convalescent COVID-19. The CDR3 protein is CASSPGTELYGYTF. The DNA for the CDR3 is TGTGCCAGCTCACCTGGGACAGAACTCTATGGCTACACCTTC.